This T cell receptor beta chain emerged from a study of T cell repertoires in cytomegalovirus infection. The wider study: HLA-C-restricted CMV epitopes, recently identified, and well-studied HLA-B-restricted ones were used by the study. CMV infection and matching HLA type were both indicated by public TCR beta signatures. Overall study results and limits: Carriage of CMV together with the relevant HLA was identifiable through cumulative public TCR beta family frequency.

TCRdb reprocessed the reads with MiXCR, giving one entry per CDR3 protein. The sample lists around 750,000 distinct CDR3 sequences, about 33% occurring once. The CDR3 extends over 12 amino acids. V was shortened by 5 bases and J by 0 bases, with 5 bases between the two germline ends. This clonotype came up a few times. Its antigen is unknown. The chain employs TRBV12-3 or TRBV12-4 and TRBJ2-7; no clear D. The specimen comprised cultured CD8+ T cells from PBMCs, sampled from culture after CMV antigen stimulation. This sequence originates from a human donor in good health (CMV status not recorded). Some clones in this sample may be carry-over from other donors' samples. CDR3: CASSVVSYEQYF. The CDR3 nucleotides read TGTGCCAGCAGTGTTGTCTCCTACGAGCAGTACTTC.